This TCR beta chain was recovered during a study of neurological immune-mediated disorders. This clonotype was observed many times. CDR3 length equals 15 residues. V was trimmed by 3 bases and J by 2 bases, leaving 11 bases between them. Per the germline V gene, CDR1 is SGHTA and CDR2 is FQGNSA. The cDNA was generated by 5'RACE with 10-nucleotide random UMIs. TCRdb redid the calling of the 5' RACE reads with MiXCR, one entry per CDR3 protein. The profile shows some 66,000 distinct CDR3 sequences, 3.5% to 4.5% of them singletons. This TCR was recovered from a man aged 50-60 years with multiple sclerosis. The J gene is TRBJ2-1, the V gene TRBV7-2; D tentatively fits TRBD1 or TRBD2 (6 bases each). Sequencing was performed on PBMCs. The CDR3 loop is CASSFLGGAYNEQFF. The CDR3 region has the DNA TGTGCCAGCAGCTTTCTGGGGGGCGCCTACAATGAGCAGTTCTTC.